Each of the 26 T cell receptor beta chains below was sequenced from the same sample in a study of blood T cell repertoires in COVID-19. Profiling relied on immunoSEQ multiplex PCR, and the TCRdb table lists in-frame clones only, not all of them. The sample holds tens of thousands of clones; roughly 87% are singletons and the top ten take around 3.4%. Source material: peripheral blood. The receptor set was obtained from a man in his forties or fifties with COVID-19, enrolled during active disease.

V and J are TRBV2 and TRBJ2-1; TRBD1 is a possible D gene (6 bases). The CDR3 has 13 residues. V dropped 4 bases and J dropped 9 bases, with 13 bases sitting between them. CDR1 is SNHLY, CDR2 FYNNEI, per germline. This CDR3 is CASSGGPRGEQFF. CDR3 sequence (DNA): TGTGCCAGCAGTGGGGGGCCTAGGGGTGAGCAGTTCTTC. The full variable domain, its missing parts supplied by reference TRBV2 and TRBJ2-1, is EPEVTQTPSHQVTQMGQEVILRCVPISNHLYFYWYRQILGQKVEFLVSFYNNEISEKSEIFDDQFSVERPDGSNFTLKIRSTKLEDSAMYFCASSGGPRGEQFFGPGTRLTVL.

This clone came up a few times. The V and J genes are TRBV4-2 and TRBJ1-2; D is ambiguous. The CDR3 loop spans 15 amino acids. The V end lost 0 bases, the J end lost 4 bases, and 12 bases lay between the germline ends. CDR1 is LGHNA and CDR2 is YNFKEQ in the germline V gene. The CDR3 region has the DNA TGTGCCAGCAGCCAAGATAATTCGGTTGGCTATGGCTACACCTTC. Translation: CASSQDNSVGYGYTF.

This clone was seen just once. This sequence joins TRBV3-1 (or the pseudogene TRBV3-2) and TRBJ2-5; 10 positions agree with TRBD1. Looked up from germline, CDR1 is LGHDT and CDR2 is YNNKEL (reference sequence). The CDR3 runs 16 residues. V shed 0 bases and J 2 bases; nucleotides not matched to a gene: 3. In DNA form, the CDR3 reads TGTGCCAGCAGCCAAGATTGGGGACAGGGGCAAGAGACCCAGTACTTC. This gives the protein CASSQDWGQGQETQYF.

The J gene is TRBJ2-1, the V gene TRBV2, with a weak D call TRBD2 (6 bases). Looked up from germline, CDR1 is SNHLY and CDR2 is FYNNEI. The CDR3 consists of 12 residues. Deletions cut 7 bases from V and 9 bases from J, with 13 bases between. The CDR3 sequence is CASMGGEGEQFF. In DNA form, the CDR3 reads TGTGCCAGCATGGGAGGTGAGGGTGAGCAGTTCTTC.

The rearrangement uses TRBV4-1 and TRBJ1-2, with D possibly matching TRBD1 (5 bases). Germline-derived CDR1 and CDR2 are MGHRA and YSYEKL. This CDR3 region has 16 residues. Trimming took 1 base from V and 0 from J, leaving 12 bases between them. The CDR3 here is CASSQGAGRANYGYTF. As DNA, the CDR3 is TGCGCCAGCAGCCAAGGAGCGGGGCGAGCTAACTATGGCTACACCTTC.

The V and J genes are TRBV28 and TRBJ1-6; the D gene is possibly TRBD1 (6 bases). V dropped 2 bases and J dropped 10 bases, with 15 bases sitting between them. There are 15 residues in the CDR3. Germline values: CDR1 MDHEN, CDR2 SYDVKM. DNA of the CDR3: TGTGCCAGCAGTTTAGGCAACAGGGCCAAATCACCCCTCCACTTT. It translates to CASSLGNRAKSPLHF.

The chain carries TRBV24-1 and TRBJ2-5, with TRBD2 identical over 9 bases. The J segment lost 5 bases and the V segment lost 4 bases, leaving 7 bases of the junction unmatched. The length of the CDR3 is 15 residues. Germline assignment: CDR1 KGHDR and CDR2 SFDVKD. The CDR3 spells CATSEASGMGETQYF. The CDR3 bases are TGTGCCACCAGTGAGGCTAGCGGGATGGGGGAGACCCAGTACTTC.

The V and J genes are TRBV25-1 and TRBJ1-4, with a tentative D call TRBD1 (6 bases). Germline loops: CDR1 MGHDK, CDR2 SYGVNS. The V gene lost 4 bases and the J gene lost 8 bases, with 14 bases spanning the gap. The CDR3 loop spans 14 amino acids. For the CDR3, the DNA is TGTGCCAGCAGTGGAAGGGGGGGTGGGGAAAAACTGTTTTTT. It yields the protein CASSGRGGGEKLFF.

The table lists this clone with a few counts. The chain recombines TRBV27 with TRBJ2-2; 8 nucleotides agree with TRBD1. V lost 4 bases and J lost 4; bases outside the gene matches: 8. In germline, CDR1 is MNHEY, CDR2 SMNVEV (reference sequence). CDR3 size: 16 residues. CDR3 bases: TGTGCCAGCAGTTCGATCGACAGGGGAGGCACCGGGGAGCTGTTTTTT. Protein sequence: CASSSIDRGGTGELFF.

The chain combines TRBV5-5 with TRBJ1-5; tentative D call: TRBD1 (5 bases). CDR1 is SGHKS, CDR2 YYEKEE, per germline (reference sequence). The CDR3 is made up of 15 amino acids. V was clipped by 4 bases and J by 1 base, with 12 bases between them. CDR3 nucleotide sequence: TGTGCCAGCAGCCATGCGGGGGACAGCAATCAGCCCCAGCATTTT. It encodes CASSHAGDSNQPQHF.

The chain joins TRBV7-8 to TRBJ2-5; D remains ambiguous. This CDR3 region has 14 residues. V was pared by 4 bases and J by 5 bases, with 14 bases between. The V gene's germline CDR1 is SGHVS and CDR2 FQNEAQ. CDR3 nucleotides: TGTGCCAGCAGCTATACGACAAATTCGGAGACCCAGTACTTC. This sequence encodes CASSYTTNSETQYF. Using reference TRBV7-8 and TRBJ2-5 for the parts outside the CDR3, the full variable domain is GAGVSQSPRYKVAKRGQDVALRCDPISGHVSLFWYQQALGQGPEFLTYFQNEAQLDKSGLPSDRFFAERPEGSVSTLKIQRTQQEDSAVYLCASSYTTNSETQYFGPGTRLLVL.

V usage is TRBV27 and J usage is TRBJ1-1, with 9 bases that match TRBD1. The CDR3 is 15 residues long. Germline V gives CDR1 MNHEY, CDR2 SMNVEV (reference sequence). J gave up 1 base and V 2 bases, and 2 bases lay outside the gene matches. As DNA, the CDR3 is TGTGCCAGCAGTTTAGCGGGACAGGGGAACACTGAAGCTTTCTTT. This sequence encodes CASSLAGQGNTEAFF.

The chain employs TRBV6-6 and TRBJ1-5, with a weak D call TRBD1 (6 bases). V was cut by 0 bases and J by 6 bases, with 15 bases left in between. Germline CDR1 reads MNHNY; CDR2 reads SVGAGI (reference sequence). The CDR3 totals 16 residues. The CDR3 here is CASSYSRQVAGQPQHF. The CDR3 bases are TGTGCCAGCAGTTACTCGAGACAGGTTGCCGGTCAGCCCCAGCATTTT.

This clone was counted at least ten times. The chain carries TRBV6-4 and TRBJ1-6; D is possibly TRBD1 (6 bases). The V and J ends lost 8 bases and 9 bases respectively, with 17 bases between them. This CDR3 has 14 residues. The germline CDR1 and CDR2 sequences are MRHNA and SNTAGT. The CDR3 DNA is TGTGCCAGCCGGGACACCTCCAGGGGTTCACCCCTCCACTTT. Protein sequence: CASRDTSRGSPLHF.

CDR3 sequence: CASSRDRGRSGELFF. The DNA of the CDR3 is TGTGCCAGCAGCCGGGACAGGGGGCGATCCGGGGAGCTGTTTTTT. The V call is TRBV7-8, the J call TRBJ2-2; 12 bases map to TRBD1. Germline assignment: CDR1 SGHVS and CDR2 FQNEAQ. The V segment lost 5 bases and the J segment 6 bases; nucleotides outside the gene matches: 4. This CDR3 contains 15 residues.

The V call is TRBV6-1, the J call TRBJ1-1; D perhaps matches TRBD1 (5 bases). The CDR3 totals 14 residues. V was clipped by 0 bases and J by 10 bases, with 15 bases between them. Per the germline V gene, CDR1 is MNHNS and CDR2 is SASEGT. Here the CDR3 DNA reads TGTGCCAGCAGTGAAGCGAGGCAGGGTGGCTTAGCTTTCTTT. Residues: CASSEARQGGLAFF.

The rearrangement uses TRBV19 and TRBJ2-7, with TRBD1 matching 11 bases. Trimming removed 8 bases from V and 6 bases from J; junction bases left unmatched: 6. This CDR3 has 13 amino acids. Germline V gene sequence: CDR1 LNHDA, CDR2 SQIVND (reference sequence). In DNA form, the CDR3 reads TGTGCCAGTTCCGGACAGGGGGCAATCGAGCAGTACTTC. It translates to CASSGQGAIEQYF.

This rearrangement joins TRBV25-1 to TRBJ2-3; 9 bases are shared with TRBD1. Germline V CDR1 and CDR2: MGHDK, SYGVNS. The V and J ends lost 8 bases and 2 bases, in that order; junction bases with no gene match: 8. This CDR3 region has 15 residues. CDR3 sequence (DNA): TGTGCCAGCGCAGACCGGGACAGGGACACAGATACGCAGTATTTT. This gives the protein CASADRDRDTDTQYF. The full variable domain, completed using reference TRBV25-1 and TRBJ2-3, is EADIYQTPRYLVIGTGKKITLECSQTMGHDKMYWYQQDPGMELHLIHYSYGVNSTEKGDLSSESTVSRIRTEHFPLTLESARPSHTSQYLCASADRDRDTDTQYFGPGTRLTVL.

The chain recombines TRBV7-9 with TRBJ2-5; D perhaps matches TRBD1 (5 bases). Germline V gene sequence: CDR1 SEHNR, CDR2 FQNEAQ (reference sequence). Trimming took 5 bases from V and 0 from J, leaving 10 bases between them. The CDR3 extends over 14 amino acids. The CDR3 protein is CASSQDRDQETQYF. CDR3 coding DNA: TGTGCCAGCAGCCAAGACAGAGACCAAGAGACCCAGTACTTC.

The V and J genes are TRBV6-5 and TRBJ1-1, with D unclear. The CDR3 contains 13 residues. Germline V gene lookup returns CDR1 MNHEY and CDR2 SVGAGI. V was shortened by 7 bases and J by 3 bases, with 12 bases between the two germline ends. CDR3 nucleotides: TGTGCCAGCAAAACACCCCTCGACACTGAAGCTTTCTTT. Translated, it gives CASKTPLDTEAFF.

This clone turned up a few times. The chain carries TRBV30 and TRBJ2-7, with 8 positions matching TRBD1. The CDR3 length is 14 residues. J gave up 0 bases and V 2 bases, and 3 bases lay outside the gene matches. Germline assignment: CDR1 GTSNPN and CDR2 SVGIG (reference sequence). The CDR3 is CAWSTGGSSYEQYF. The CDR3, as DNA: TGTGCCTGGAGTACAGGGGGGAGCTCCTACGAGCAGTACTTC.

A few counts support this clone. The rearrangement links TRBV29-1 to TRBJ2-7, with D possibly matching TRBD2 (6 bases). V lost 3 bases to trimming and J lost 4 bases, with 10 bases between them. CDR3 length equals 12 residues. Germline V gives CDR1 SQVTM, CDR2 ANQGSEA. CDR3 sequence: CSVDVSGYEQYF. In nucleotides, the CDR3 is TGCAGCGTTGATGTTAGCGGTTACGAGCAGTACTTC.

The J gene is TRBJ2-3, the V gene TRBV19, with 9 bases aligning to TRBD1. Germline V lookup: CDR1 LNHDA, CDR2 SQIVND (reference sequence). The CDR3 contains 14 residues. Trimming cost V 4 bases and J 6 bases; bases outside gene matches: 5. This CDR3 reads CASSTTGGTDTQYF. The CDR3 region has the DNA TGTGCCAGTAGTACGACAGGGGGTACTGATACGCAGTATTTT.

This rearrangement joins TRBV6-5 to TRBJ1-4, with D tentatively TRBD1 (5 bases). V was pared by 1 base and J by 4 bases, with 13 bases between. Looked up from germline, CDR1 is MNHEY and CDR2 is SVGAGI. CDR3 size: 16 residues. DNA for the CDR3: TGTGCCAGCAGTTACTTCAGGACGGGGGTTAATGAAAAACTGTTTTTT. Its translation is CASSYFRTGVNEKLFF.

The CDR3 nucleotides are TGTGCCAGCAGCGTAGGCGGGGGGGCGCACAATGAGCAGTTCTTC. Its translation is CASSVGGGAHNEQFF. V gene TRBV9 combines with J gene TRBJ2-1; 9 bases line up with TRBD2. J was trimmed by 5 bases and V by 0 bases; bases with no gene match: 3. Germline-derived CDR1 and CDR2 are SGDLS and YYNGEE. The CDR3 extends over 15 amino acids.

This rearrangement joins TRBV5-1 to TRBJ2-7; D not certain. CDR1 and CDR2 (germline): SGHRS, YFSETQ. The CDR3 consists of 11 residues. Between the trimmed V and J ends, which lost 5 bases and 3 bases, there was a span of 6 bases. In DNA form, the CDR3 reads TGCGCCAGCAGTGAGAACTACGAGCAGTACTTC. Translated: CASSENYEQYF.